This note documents a single TCR beta chain sequence. This sample is part of a study of cytomegalovirus exposure and HLA in healthy donors. About the study: The Caucasian-associated ancestry cluster contained 81% of the 300 to 400 genotyped donors.

Deletions cut 6 bases from V and 1 base from J, with 12 bases between. CDR1 and CDR2 (germline): MNHNS, SASEGT. This CDR3 is built from 14 residues. Researchers ran the PCR with 60 Vbeta and 13 Jbeta primers. Clones were read by immunoSEQ multiplex PCR, and TCRdb kept only the in-frame ones, dropping some. In the table there are over 80,000 clones, 65% to 85% of which are singletons. What was sequenced was PBMCs. The genes are TRBV6-1 and TRBJ1-1; TRBD1 might be the D (5 bases). This clonotype originated in a woman between 65 and 79 years old in good health and CMV-seropositive. The DNA of the CDR3 is TGTGCCAGCAGCATACAGGCGGCGAACACTGAAGCTTTCTTT. This codes for CASSIQAANTEAFF.